One sample yielded the 21 T cell receptor beta chains listed below, sequenced in a study of vaccination and CD4 T cells after COVID-19. One entry per CDR3 protein results from TCRdb running MiXCR on the PCR reads. Of 20,000 to 25,000 distinct CDR3 sequences in the sample, 51% were seen once. Sequencing used CD4+ T cells from blood, obtained before SARS-CoV-2 vaccination. The receptor source for this set is a human donor who had recovered from COVID-19.

The chain combines TRBV7-9 with TRBJ2-5; TRBD2 aligns across 9 bases. Per the germline V gene, CDR1 is SEHNR and CDR2 is FQNEAQ (reference sequence). CDR3 length: 16 amino acids. J gave up 5 bases and V 2 bases, and 9 bases lay outside the gene matches. The CDR3 DNA reads as TGTGCCAGCAGCTTAAGGCCTAGCGGGATCGAGGAGACCCAGTACTTC. Encoded protein: CASSLRPSGIEETQYF.

This clonotype was detected a few times. The V gene is TRBV7-2, the J gene TRBJ2-3; 7 bases are shared with TRBD2. Germline V CDR1 and CDR2: SGHTA, FQGNSA. The CDR3 loop spans 15 amino acids. J gave up 2 bases and V 8 bases, and 10 bases lay outside the gene matches. CDR3: CASGPGLTYTDTQYF. For the CDR3, the DNA is TGTGCCAGCGGCCCGGGACTAACATACACAGATACGCAGTATTTT.

In this sample, this clonotype turned up a few times. The chain is built from TRBV24-1 and TRBJ2-5; D may be TRBD1 or TRBD2 (6 bases each). V shed 3 bases and J shed 5 bases, with 21 bases lying between them. The germline V gene has CDR1 KGHDR and CDR2 SFDVKD. This CDR3 comprises 17 residues. The CDR3 spells CATSDPRIGGKLETQYF. CDR3 DNA sequence: TGTGCCACCAGTGATCCGCGTATAGGGGGGAAGTTGGAGACCCAGTACTTC.

The chain is built from TRBV12-3 or TRBV12-4 and TRBJ2-7; D is undetermined. V lost 3 bases and J 6 bases, leaving 6 bases between the germline ends. The CDR3 loop spans 11 amino acids. CDR3 protein: CASSFFFEQYF. Here the CDR3 DNA reads TGTGCCAGCAGTTTCTTCTTCGAGCAGTACTTC.

This rearrangement joins TRBV2 to TRBJ1-5; D not certain. Germline-derived CDR1 and CDR2 are SNHLY and FYNNEI. Trimming removed 5 bases at V and 7 bases at J, with 9 bases between. This CDR3 is 12 amino acids long. DNA of the CDR3: TGTGCCAGCAGTTTGGAAGGGCAGCCCCAGCATTTT. Amino acids: CASSLEGQPQHF.

The chain links TRBV5-1 to TRBJ2-1; TRBD2 matches at 11 bases. The CDR3 consists of 15 residues. V gave up 2 bases and J gave up 3 bases; unmatched junction bases: 1. Germline CDR1 is SGHRS and CDR2 is YFSETQ. The CDR3 DNA follows: TGCGCCAGCAGCTTAACTAGCGGGAGCTACAATGAGCAGTTCTTC. It yields the protein CASSLTSGSYNEQFF. Filled out from reference TRBV5-1 and TRBJ2-1, the complete variable domain reads KAGVTQTPRYLIKTRGQQVTLSCSPISGHRSVSWYQQTPGQGLQFLFEYFSETQRNKGNFPGRFSGRQFSNSRSEMNVSTLELGDSALYLCASSLTSGSYNEQFFGPGTRLTVL.

This clonotype was observed a single time. The genes are TRBV28 and TRBJ1-1, with 9 bases matching TRBD1. Trimming at V came to 4 bases and at J to 5 bases, leaving 11 bases not matched to a gene. CDR3 length equals 16 residues. The germline gives CDR1 MDHEN, CDR2 SYDVKM. The CDR3 is CASSSIGPDRGTEAFF. In nucleotides, the CDR3 is TGTGCCAGCAGTTCTATCGGCCCGGACAGGGGAACTGAAGCTTTCTTT.

This clonotype was recorded a few times. The CDR3 DNA reads as TGTGCCAGCAGTTCACTAGCGGGTCGGCAGTTCTTC. This translates into CASSSLAGRQFF. The V and J genes are TRBV27 and TRBJ2-1, with TRBD2 matching 9 bases. CDR1 and CDR2 (germline): MNHEY, SMNVEV (reference sequence). The CDR3 covers 12 residues. V shed 4 bases and J 12 bases; nucleotides not matched to a gene: 4.

The chain links TRBV12-3 or TRBV12-4 to TRBJ2-3; 10 bases are shared with TRBD2. The CDR3 has 14 residues. With V trimmed by 6 bases and J by 3 bases, 3 bases remained unmatched. The CDR3 reads CASRSGRETDTQYF. The CDR3 DNA sequence: TGTGCCAGCAGGAGCGGGAGGGAAACAGATACGCAGTATTTT.

This clonotype was detected only a few times. The chain couples TRBV20-1 to TRBJ2-3; weak D call: TRBD2 (5 bases). The CDR3 is 13 residues long. Germline CDR1 and CDR2: DFQATT and SNEGSKA (reference sequence). V lost 6 bases, J lost 3 bases, and 13 bases lay in between. The CDR3 bases are TGCAGTGCCCCCCCTCGGGGTACAGATACGCAGTATTTT. Translating gives CSAPPRGTDTQYF.

J is TRBJ2-2 and V is TRBV6-1, with 8 bases matching TRBD1. In germline, CDR1 is MNHNS, CDR2 SASEGT. The J segment lost 2 bases and the V segment lost 6 bases, leaving 5 bases of the junction unmatched. The CDR3 is 15 amino acids. The CDR3 loop reads CASRRGQANTGELFF. The CDR3 DNA sequence: TGTGCCAGCAGGAGGGGACAGGCAAACACCGGGGAGCTGTTTTTT.

This chain uses TRBV5-1 with TRBJ1-2; 9 bases fit TRBD1. This CDR3 region has 15 residues. The J segment lost 4 bases and the V segment lost 4 bases, leaving 8 bases of the junction unmatched. Germline CDR1 and CDR2: SGHRS and YFSETQ. The CDR3 spells CASSTDRGGIYGYTF. The CDR3 DNA is TGCGCCAGCAGCACCGACAGGGGGGGAATCTATGGCTACACCTTC.

This chain links TRBV12-3 or TRBV12-4 with TRBJ2-7; 7 nucleotides match TRBD1. CDR3 length: 14 residues. J lost 3 bases, V lost 6 bases, and 8 bases had no gene match. CDR3 nucleotide sequence: TGTGCCAGCAGGGATAGGGACAGCAACTACGAGCAGTACTTC. Its protein product is CASRDRDSNYEQYF.

The V gene is TRBV5-4, the J gene TRBJ1-1; D gene unclear. V was trimmed by 4 bases and J by 0 bases, leaving 13 bases between them. This CDR3 is 15 amino acids long. The germline gives CDR1 SGHNT, CDR2 YYREEE (reference sequence). CDR3 in amino acids: CASSPGVRMNTEAFF. CDR3 nucleotide sequence: TGTGCCAGCAGCCCCGGGGTCAGAATGAACACTGAAGCTTTCTTT.

The gene calls are TRBV12-3 or TRBV12-4 and TRBJ2-5; TRBD2 is a possible D gene (5 bases). The germline V and J ends were trimmed by 3 bases and 4 bases, with 6 bases remaining between them. The CDR3 contains 12 residues. CDR3: CASSFGGETQYF. CDR3 DNA: TGTGCCAGCAGTTTTGGAGGAGAGACCCAGTACTTC.

V and J are TRBV20-1 and TRBJ2-1; 7 bases line up with TRBD2. The CDR3 is made up of 14 amino acids. V shed 5 bases, J shed 3 bases, and the junction held 7 bases outside the gene matches. Germline V gene sequence: CDR1 DFQATT, CDR2 SNEGSKA (reference sequence). DNA of the CDR3: TGCAGTGCTCCCTCTCGCGGGAGCTACAATGAGCAGTTCTTC. Its translation is CSAPSRGSYNEQFF.

The chain employs TRBV24-1 and TRBJ2-1; D not resolved. The CDR3 consists of 11 residues. In germline, CDR1 is KGHDR, CDR2 SFDVKD. V was shortened by 6 bases and J by 5 bases, with 4 bases between the two germline ends. Here the CDR3 reads CATSTHNEQFF. CDR3 coding DNA: TGTGCCACCAGTACGCACAATGAGCAGTTCTTC.

The chain couples TRBV21-1 to TRBJ1-2; TRBD1, as called in the table, went unchecked against the DNA. TRBV21-1 is designated a pseudogene. The CDR3 covers 17 residues. In nucleotides, the CDR3 is TGTGCCAGCAAGACGGGGGGCGCAAAGACTACTAACTATGGCTACACCTTC. Protein product: CASKTGGAKTTNYGYTF.

Of note for this clonotype: The junction and the germline gene differ at one end; a read error may be behind it. This chain joins TRBV6-4 and TRBJ2-7; D remains ambiguous. The length of the CDR3 is 15 residues. Germline-derived CDR1 and CDR2 are MRHNA and SNTAGT. In DNA, the CDR3 is TGTGCCAGCAGAGACTCAAGGCCTTCCCTCTACGAGCAGTACTTC. This sequence encodes CASRDSRPSLYEQYF.

The V and J genes are TRBV7-2 and TRBJ2-5; no definite D call. The germline V and J ends were trimmed by 5 bases and 4 bases, with 11 bases remaining between them. The germline gives CDR1 SGHTA, CDR2 FQGNSA. There are 13 residues in the CDR3. The CDR3 DNA follows: TGTGCCAGCAGCGCCTCCCGTCTAGAGACCCAGTACTTC. Amino acids: CASSASRLETQYF.

V is TRBV2 and J is TRBJ1-2, with TRBD1 as a possible D gene (6 bases). V was clipped by 1 base and J by 5 bases, with 14 bases between them. The CDR3 runs 15 residues. CDR1 is SNHLY, CDR2 FYNNEI, per germline. The CDR3 region has the DNA TGTGCCAGCAGTGAAGGCACGAGAGGGGGGTATGGCTACACCTTC. It translates to CASSEGTRGGYGYTF.